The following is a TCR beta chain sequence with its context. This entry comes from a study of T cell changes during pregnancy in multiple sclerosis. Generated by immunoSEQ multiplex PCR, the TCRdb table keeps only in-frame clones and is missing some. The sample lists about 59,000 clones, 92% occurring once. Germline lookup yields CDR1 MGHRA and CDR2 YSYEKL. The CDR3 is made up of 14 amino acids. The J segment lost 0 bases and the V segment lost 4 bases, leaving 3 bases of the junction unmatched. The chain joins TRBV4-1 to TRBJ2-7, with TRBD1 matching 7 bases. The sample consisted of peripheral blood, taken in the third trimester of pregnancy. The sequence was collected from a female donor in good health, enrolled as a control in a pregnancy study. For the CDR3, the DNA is TGCGCCAGCAGCCCGACAGGGTCCTCCTACGAGCAGTACTTC. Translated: CASSPTGSSYEQYF.